The clone carrying this T cell receptor beta chain showed up just a few times. Its antigen is not identified. This CDR3 is built from 16 residues. Per the germline V gene, CDR1 is MGHRA and CDR2 is YSYEKL. The V and J ends lost 0 bases and 5 bases, in that order; junction bases with no gene match: 6. This sample was taken from a study of cytomegalovirus exposure and HLA in healthy donors. Study background: For the approximately 400 genotyped donors, roughly 80% fell within the Caucasian-associated ancestry cluster. Study conclusions and caveats: HLA allele associations emerged for about 18,000 TCR beta sequences in a later analysis, at 0.05 false discovery rate.

The PCR used 60 Vbeta and 13 Jbeta primers. Original processing notes: A later analysis counted tens of millions of unique TCR beta chains, around 10 million shared. The method was immunoSEQ multiplex PCR; TCRdb's version includes in-frame clones alone and lacks a portion of them. The V and J calls and clone size are taken from that table; D and trimming were inferred from the DNA. The table has more than 150,000 clones, around 73% seen once. J is TRBJ2-5 and V is TRBV4-1; 10 bases line up with TRBD2. Material: PBMCs. The sequence derives from a male donor in good health and CMV-seronegative. For the CDR3, the DNA is TGCGCCAGCAGCCAAGAACCAGCGGGGGGGATGGAGACCCAGTACTTC. Protein: CASSQEPAGGMETQYF.